This T cell receptor (beta chain) was sequenced for a study of T cell responses to AZD1222 COVID-19 vaccine. Assay: immunoSEQ multiplex PCR; the TCRdb copy retains only in-frame clones and omits some. The sample includes around 160,000 clones, 70% to 90% of them seen just once. General study results and limits: In a largely white British group with more females than males, clonal diversity was possibly underestimated.

In germline, CDR1 is LNHDA, CDR2 SQIVND (reference sequence). This CDR3 region has 15 residues. The V end lost 4 bases, the J end lost 0 bases, and 12 bases lay between the germline ends. A word on this clone: Its antigen is not identified.

The sequencing used peripheral blood, collected on day 0 of AZD1222 vaccination. V usage is TRBV19 and J usage is TRBJ1-1; D is possibly TRBD1 (6 bases). This clonotype originated in an adult in good health. CDR3 DNA sequence: TGTGCCAGTAGTACGGACAGACTACTGAACACTGAAGCTTTCTTT. This translates into CASSTDRLLNTEAFF.